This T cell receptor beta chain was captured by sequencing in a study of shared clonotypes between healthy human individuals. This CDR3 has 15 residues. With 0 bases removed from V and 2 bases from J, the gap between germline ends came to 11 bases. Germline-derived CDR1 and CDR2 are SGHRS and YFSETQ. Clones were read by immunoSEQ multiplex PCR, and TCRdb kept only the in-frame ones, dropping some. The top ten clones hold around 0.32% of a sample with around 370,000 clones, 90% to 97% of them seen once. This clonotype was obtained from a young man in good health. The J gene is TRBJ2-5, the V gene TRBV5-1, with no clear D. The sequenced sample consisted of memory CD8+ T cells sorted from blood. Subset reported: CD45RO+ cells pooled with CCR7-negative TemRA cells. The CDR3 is CASSLEAMGQETQYF. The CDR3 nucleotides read TGCGCCAGCAGCTTGGAAGCTATGGGGCAAGAGACCCAGTACTTC.